This T cell receptor beta chain was obtained from a study of T cells in Graves' hyperthyroidism and ophthalmopathy. Regarding the study as a whole: Within blood appeared most thyroid clonotypes that had expanded above 0.001. Before onset, ophthalmopathy was predicted by the model a median around 6 months earlier.

Unmatched junction bases numbered 22, after V lost 4 bases and J lost 2 bases. CDR3 length: 21 residues. Germline V gene sequence: CDR1 SNHLY, CDR2 FYNNEI. This clonotype was detected only a few times. Its target is not known. Under 3 months was the duration of disease in ophthalmopathy patients, who also had a Clinical Activity Score of at least 3 and a NOSPECS grade of at least 4. The source of the PBMCs was 9.5 to 10 ml of fresh peripheral blood. What was amplified from RNA transcripts were TCR beta CDR3 regions. When the TCR CDR3 underwent first-round RT-PCR, the HTBI primer set was used. Each CDR3 protein is one row after TCRdb ran MiXCR on the multiplex PCR reads. The repertoire consists of around 340,000 distinct CDR3 sequences, with 15% to 20% occurring once and the leading ten covering 15% to 18%.

The sample comprised blood. The chain uses TRBV2 and TRBJ2-7, with TRBD2 identical over 11 bases. The clonotype comes from a woman in her 40s with Graves' ophthalmopathy. The CDR3 loop is CASSARGPVVLAGGIAYEQYF. DNA of the CDR3: TGTGCCAGCAGTGCCAGGGGTCCGGTGGTGCTAGCGGGAGGCATAGCCTACGAGCAGTACTTC.